This T cell receptor (beta chain) emerged from a study of cytomegalovirus exposure and HLA in healthy donors. Whole-study context: Assignment to the Caucasian-associated ancestry cluster applied to approximately 79% of the roughly 420 genotyped donors. Study outcomes and limitations: The listing of some 170 TCR beta chains classed them as cytomegalovirus-associated.

PCR employed 60 Vbeta and 13 Jbeta primers. Assay used: immunoSEQ multiplex PCR; TCRdb lists only in-frame clones, some missing. The profile shows tens of thousands of clones, 70% to 90% of them singletons. Germline loops: CDR1 LGHNA, CDR2 YSLEER. V gave up 0 bases and J gave up 4 bases, with 6 bases separating them. This CDR3 contains 13 residues. As for this clone: Its antigen is unknown.

This TCR came from a male donor in good health and CMV-seronegative. The chain is built from TRBV4-3 and TRBJ2-5; a weak D match, TRBD2 (6 bases). The sequenced sample was PBMCs. CDR3 sequence: CASSQERGETQYF. Here the CDR3 DNA reads TGCGCCAGCAGCCAAGAGCGGGGAGAGACCCAGTACTTC.